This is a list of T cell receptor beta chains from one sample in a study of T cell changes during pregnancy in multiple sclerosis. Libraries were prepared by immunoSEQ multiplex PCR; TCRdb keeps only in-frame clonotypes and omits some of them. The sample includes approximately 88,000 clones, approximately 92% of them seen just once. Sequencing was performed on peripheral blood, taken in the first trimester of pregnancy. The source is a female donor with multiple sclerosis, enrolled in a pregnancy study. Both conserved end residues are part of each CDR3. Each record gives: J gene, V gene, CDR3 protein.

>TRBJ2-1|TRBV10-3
CAISERQGGLAGLYNEQFF
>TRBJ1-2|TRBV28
CASSAYGDRRRYGYTF
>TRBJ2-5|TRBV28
CASSLPGLAEETQYF
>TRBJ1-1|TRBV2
CASTLDRTTEAFF
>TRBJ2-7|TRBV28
CASSSIGQGPYEQYF
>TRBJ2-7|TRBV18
CASSLAGQGDEQYF
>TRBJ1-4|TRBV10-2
CASSELDRFQLFF
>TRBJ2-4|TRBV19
CASTPGAGRNIQYF
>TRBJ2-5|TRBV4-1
CASSQPRTAQETQYF
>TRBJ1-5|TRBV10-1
CASPPRGIGNQPQHF
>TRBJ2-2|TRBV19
CASKGTSGRAVTGELFF
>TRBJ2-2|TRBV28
CASRSTGELFF
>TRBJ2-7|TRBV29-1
CSARDNRYEQYF
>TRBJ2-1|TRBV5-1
CASSLAVLDEQFF
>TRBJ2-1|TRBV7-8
CASSRDRDFEQFF
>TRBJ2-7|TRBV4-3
CASSQDTDTFYEQYF
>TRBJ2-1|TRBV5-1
CASSLEPGLAGPEQFF
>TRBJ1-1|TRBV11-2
CASSLDFGNTEAFF
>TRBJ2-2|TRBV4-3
CASSQDPRPNTGELFF
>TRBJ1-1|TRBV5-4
CASSPQQGIQGTEAFF
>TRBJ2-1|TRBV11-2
CASSVDFSNEQFF
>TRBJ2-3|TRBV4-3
CASSREERGTQYF
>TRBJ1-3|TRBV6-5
CASSSRHRSSGNTIYF
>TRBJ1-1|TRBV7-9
CASSLEGQPNTEAFF
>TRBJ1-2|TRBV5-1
CASSAQTRANYGYTF
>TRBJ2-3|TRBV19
CASSGTASRTDTQYF
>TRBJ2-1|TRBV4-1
CASSQDMGGGPYNEQFF
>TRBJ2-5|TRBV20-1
CSARAAGTQYF
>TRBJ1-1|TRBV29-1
CSVTTGGSNTEAFF
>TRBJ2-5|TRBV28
CASSPPIRGETQYF
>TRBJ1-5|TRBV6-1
CASSASTGTVNQPQHF
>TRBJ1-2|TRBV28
CASSGSIDSNYGYTF
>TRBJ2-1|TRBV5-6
CASSSGTSGSDEQFF
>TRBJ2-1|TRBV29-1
CSVAAGGTYNEQFF
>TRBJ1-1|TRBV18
CASSPGTGGHTEAFF
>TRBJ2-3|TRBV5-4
CASTLSGTSTDTQYF
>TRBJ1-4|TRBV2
CASSGDRSPGKLFF
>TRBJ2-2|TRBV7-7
CASSLSGFGTGELFF
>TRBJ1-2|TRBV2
CASTTGGLSGYGYTF
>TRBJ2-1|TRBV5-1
CASSYRDRENEQFF
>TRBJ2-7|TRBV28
CASSISTGALYEQYF
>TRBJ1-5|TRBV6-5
CASRKNRGGNQPQHF
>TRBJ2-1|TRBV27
CASSPNTGTGPLSEQFF
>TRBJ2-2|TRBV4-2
CASSQDWRRLAGGGTGELFF
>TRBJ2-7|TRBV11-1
CASSLGQGEQYF
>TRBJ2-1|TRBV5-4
CASSLAGGGREFF
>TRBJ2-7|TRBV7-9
CASSPGGEQYF
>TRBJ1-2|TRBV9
CASSVGVEWNYGYTF
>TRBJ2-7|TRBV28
CASSSLSGASEQYF
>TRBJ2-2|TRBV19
CASSRGAGAGTGELFF
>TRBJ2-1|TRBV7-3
CASSPHRTSGRLGSYNEQFF
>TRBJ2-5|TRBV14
CASSQDRQVSETQYF